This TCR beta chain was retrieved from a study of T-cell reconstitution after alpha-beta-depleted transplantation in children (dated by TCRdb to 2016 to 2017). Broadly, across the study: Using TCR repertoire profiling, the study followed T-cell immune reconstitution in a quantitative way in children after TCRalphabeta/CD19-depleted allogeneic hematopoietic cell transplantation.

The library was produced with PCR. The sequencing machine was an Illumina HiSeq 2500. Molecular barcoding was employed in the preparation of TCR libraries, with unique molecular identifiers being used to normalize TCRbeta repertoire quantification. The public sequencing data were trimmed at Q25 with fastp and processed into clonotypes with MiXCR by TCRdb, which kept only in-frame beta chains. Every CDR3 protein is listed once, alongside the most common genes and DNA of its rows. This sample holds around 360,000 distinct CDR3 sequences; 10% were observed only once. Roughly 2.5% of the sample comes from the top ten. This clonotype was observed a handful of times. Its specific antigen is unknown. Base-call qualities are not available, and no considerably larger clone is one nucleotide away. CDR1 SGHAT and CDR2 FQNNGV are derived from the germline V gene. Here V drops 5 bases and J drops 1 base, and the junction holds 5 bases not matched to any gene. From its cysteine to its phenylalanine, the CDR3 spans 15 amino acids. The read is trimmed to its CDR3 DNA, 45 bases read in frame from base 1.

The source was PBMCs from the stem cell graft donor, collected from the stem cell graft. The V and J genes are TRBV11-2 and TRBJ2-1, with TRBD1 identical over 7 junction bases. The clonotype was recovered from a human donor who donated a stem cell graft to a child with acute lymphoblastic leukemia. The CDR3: CASSQGVASYNEQFF. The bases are TGTGCCAGCAGCCAGGGGGTAGCGTCCTACAATGAGCAGTTCTTC. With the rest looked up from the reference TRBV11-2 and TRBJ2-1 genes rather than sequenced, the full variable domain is EAGVAQSPRYKIIEKRQSVAFWCNPISGHATLYWYQQILGQGPKLLIQFQNNGVVDDSQLPKDRFSAERLKGVDSTLKIQPAKLEDSAVYLCASSQGVASYNEQFFGPGTRLTVL.